These T cell receptor beta chains were read from a single sample in a study of T cell responses to AZD1222 COVID-19 vaccine. Clones were sequenced by immunoSEQ multiplex PCR, and TCRdb holds only the in-frame ones, with some missing. The sample yields about 140,000 clones, less than 95% seen once. This specimen was peripheral blood, taken 28 days after the second dose of the MenACWY control vaccine. The receptors shown here come from an adult who received the MenACWY meningococcal vaccine as a control. CDR3s include the opening cysteine and the closing phenylalanine or tryptophan. D genes are given only for firm matches. Some rows have no size entry. The others give once, few or many, or a class for an expanded clone.

abundance	j_gene	d_gene	v_gene	CDR3aa	CDR3nt
.	TRBJ2-7	.	TRBV24-1	CATSAPDYIYEQYF	TGTGCCACCAGCGCCCCCGACTATATTTACGAGCAGTACTTC
.	TRBJ2-2	.	TRBV13	CASSSSLGELFF	TGTGCCAGCAGCTCATCTTTGGGGGAGCTGTTTTTT
.	TRBJ1-2	.	TRBV3-1/TRBV3-2	CASSQGTVTPYGYTF	TGTGCCAGCAGCCAAGGGACAGTAACCCCCTATGGCTACACCTTC
.	TRBJ2-7	.	TRBV7-3	CASSLTSGPYEQYF	TGTGCCAGCAGCTTAACTAGCGGCCCCTACGAGCAGTACTTC
.	TRBJ1-6	TRBD1	TRBV7-2	CASSPRQGANSPLHF	TGTGCCAGCAGCCCTCGACAGGGGGCGAATTCACCCCTCCACTTT
.	TRBJ1-5	.	TRBV10-3	CAISPDSNQPQHF	TGTGCCATCAGTCCGGATAGCAATCAGCCCCAGCATTTT
.	TRBJ1-5	.	TRBV7-8	CASSPPGNSFVPQHF	TGTGCCAGCAGCCCCCCCGGGAACAGTTTCGTTCCCCAGCATTTT
.	TRBJ2-2	TRBD2	TRBV24-1	CATSSAGVNTGELFF	TGTGCCACCAGTTCGGCGGGAGTAAACACCGGGGAGCTGTTTTTT
once	TRBJ2-7	TRBD2	TRBV3-1/TRBV3-2	CASSQASILAGAYEQYF	TGTGCCAGCAGCCAAGCATCCATCCTAGCGGGGGCCTACGAGCAGTACTTC
.	TRBJ2-3	TRBD1	TRBV7-6	CASSLNRGRTDTQYF	TGTGCCAGCAGCCTAAACAGGGGGCGAACAGATACGCAGTATTTT
.	TRBJ1-5	.	TRBV28	CASRSQGRNQPQHF	TGTGCCAGCAGGTCACAGGGACGCAATCAGCCCCAGCATTTT
.	TRBJ1-2	.	TRBV24-1	CATSVVMFVDYGYTF	TGTGCCACCAGTGTTGTCATGTTCGTCGACTATGGCTACACCTTC
.	TRBJ2-4	TRBD1	TRBV2	CASSGPGQGGLDIQYF	TGTGCCAGCAGTGGACCGGGACAGGGGGGACTAGACATTCAGTACTTC
.	TRBJ1-1	.	TRBV7-8	CASSLANGGNTEAFF	TGTGCCAGCAGCTTAGCGAACGGAGGGAACACTGAAGCTTTCTTT
.	TRBJ2-3	.	TRBV5-8	CASRNTDTQYF	TGTGCCAGCAGGAACACAGATACGCAGTATTTT
.	TRBJ1-2	.	TRBV9	CASSPNNYGYTF	TGTGCCAGCAGCCCTAATAACTATGGCTACACCTTC
once	TRBJ1-5	.	TRBV15	CATSRAPGSISPQHF	TGTGCCACCAGCAGAGCCCCAGGGTCTATCTCGCCCCAGCATTTT
.	TRBJ2-1	.	TRBV9	CASSVALGAGNEQFF	TGTGCCAGCAGCGTAGCTCTAGGGGCGGGGAATGAGCAGTTCTTC
.	TRBJ2-3	.	TRBV9	CASSVQAALGVTQYF	TGTGCCAGCAGCGTACAGGCGGCCCTCGGAGTTACGCAGTATTTT
once	TRBJ1-5	.	TRBV14	CASSHPWGRRNSNQPQHF	TGTGCCAGCAGCCACCCCTGGGGCCGACGGAATAGCAATCAGCCCCAGCATTTT
.	TRBJ1-4	.	TRBV6-5	CASSLRAATNEKLFF	TGTGCCAGCAGTCTCAGGGCTGCAACTAATGAAAAACTGTTTTTT
.	TRBJ1-2	TRBD1	TRBV5-1	CASSLGTGWGYTF	TGCGCCAGCAGCTTGGGGACAGGGTGGGGCTACACCTTC
.	TRBJ1-6	TRBD1	TRBV11-2	CASSLATGGDSPLHF	TGTGCCAGCAGCTTAGCGACAGGGGGCGATTCACCCCTCCACTTT
.	TRBJ2-5	.	TRBV9	CASSVGGEETQYF	TGTGCCAGCAGCGTAGGGGGAGAAGAGACCCAGTACTTC
.	TRBJ2-3	.	TRBV4-1	CASSQGTPLDTQYF	TGCGCCAGCAGCCAAGGAACCCCGTTAGATACGCAGTATTTT
.	TRBJ1-2	.	TRBV11-2	CASSLEGSRYGYTF	TGTGCCAGCAGCTTAGAGGGCAGTAGGTATGGCTACACCTTC
.	TRBJ2-1	TRBD2	TRBV24-1	CATSAPRLAGAPREQFF	TGTGCCACCAGTGCCCCTCGACTAGCGGGAGCGCCTCGAGAGCAGTTCTTC
.	TRBJ1-4	.	TRBV19	CASSIFGGGATNEKLFF	TGTGCCAGTAGTATATTTGGCGGCGGGGCCACTAATGAAAAACTGTTTTTT